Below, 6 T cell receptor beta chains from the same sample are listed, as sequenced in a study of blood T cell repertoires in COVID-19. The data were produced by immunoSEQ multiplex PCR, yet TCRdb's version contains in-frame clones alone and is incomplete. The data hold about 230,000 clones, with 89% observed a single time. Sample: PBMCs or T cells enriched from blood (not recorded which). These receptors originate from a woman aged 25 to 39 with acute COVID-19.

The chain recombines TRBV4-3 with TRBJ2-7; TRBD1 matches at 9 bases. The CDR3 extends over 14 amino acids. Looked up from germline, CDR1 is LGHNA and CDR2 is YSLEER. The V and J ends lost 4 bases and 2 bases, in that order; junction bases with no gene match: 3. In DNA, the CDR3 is TGCGCCAGCAGCCTGGGACAGGGTCCCTACGAGCAGTACTTC. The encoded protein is CASSLGQGPYEQYF.

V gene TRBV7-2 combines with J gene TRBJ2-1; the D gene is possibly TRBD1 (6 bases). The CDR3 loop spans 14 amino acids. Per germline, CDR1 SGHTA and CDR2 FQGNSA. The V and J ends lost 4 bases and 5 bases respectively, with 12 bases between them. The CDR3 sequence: CASSSQGPHNEQFF. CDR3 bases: TGTGCCAGCAGCTCGCAGGGGCCTCACAATGAGCAGTTCTTC.

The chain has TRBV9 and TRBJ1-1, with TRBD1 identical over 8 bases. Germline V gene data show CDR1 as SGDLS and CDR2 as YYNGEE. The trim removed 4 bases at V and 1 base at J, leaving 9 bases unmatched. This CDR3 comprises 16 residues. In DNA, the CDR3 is TGTGCCAGCAGCCGTTTCCCGGACAGGGCGAACACTGAAGCTTTCTTT. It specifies CASSRFPDRANTEAFF.

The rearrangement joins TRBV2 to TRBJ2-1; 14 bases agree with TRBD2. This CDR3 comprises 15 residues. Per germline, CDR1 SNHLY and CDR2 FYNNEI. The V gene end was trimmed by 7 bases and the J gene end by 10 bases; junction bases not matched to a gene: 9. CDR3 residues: CASKPGLAGAREQFF. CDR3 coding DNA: TGTGCCAGCAAGCCGGGACTAGCGGGGGCCAGGGAGCAGTTCTTC.

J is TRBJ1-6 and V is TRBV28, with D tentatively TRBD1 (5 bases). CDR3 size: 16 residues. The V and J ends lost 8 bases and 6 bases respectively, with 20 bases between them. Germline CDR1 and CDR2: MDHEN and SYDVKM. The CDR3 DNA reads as TGTGCCAGCGACCGAAGGGGTTCCCAGGGTAATTCACCCCTCCACTTT. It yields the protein CASDRRGSQGNSPLHF.

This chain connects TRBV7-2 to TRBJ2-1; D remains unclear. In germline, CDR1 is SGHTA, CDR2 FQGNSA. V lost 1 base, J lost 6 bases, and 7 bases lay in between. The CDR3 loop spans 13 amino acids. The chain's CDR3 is CASSLEEINEQFF. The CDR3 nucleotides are TGTGCCAGCAGCTTAGAAGAGATCAATGAGCAGTTCTTC. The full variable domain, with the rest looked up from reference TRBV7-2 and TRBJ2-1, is GAGVSQSPSNKVTEKGKDVELRCDPISGHTALYWYRQSLGQGLEFLIYFQGNSAPDKSGLPSDRFSAERTGGSVSTLTIQRTQQEDSAVYLCASSLEEINEQFFGPGTRLTVL.